These 23 T cell receptor beta chains came from one sample sequenced in a study of blood T cell repertoires in COVID-19. Method: immunoSEQ multiplex PCR; TCRdb's copy keeps in-frame clones and lacks some. The data hold 390,000 or so clones, with 87% observed a single time. The sequenced sample was PBMCs or T cells enriched from blood (not recorded which). These receptors were taken from a woman between 50 and 59 years old who had recovered from COVID-19.

V and J are TRBV4-2 and TRBJ1-6, with no clear D. Per germline, CDR1 LGHNA and CDR2 YNFKEQ. The CDR3 extends over 14 amino acids. The V end lost 0 bases, the J end lost 8 bases, and 8 bases lay between the germline ends. The CDR3 nucleotides read TGTGCCAGCAGCCAAGAGAGGAGGGATTCACCCCTCCACTTT. Translation: CASSQERRDSPLHF.

The J gene is TRBJ2-3, the V gene TRBV9, with TRBD1 as a possible D gene (5 bases). Germline V gene sequence: CDR1 SGDLS, CDR2 YYNGEE. CDR3 length equals 14 residues. With 0 bases removed from V and 2 bases from J, the gap between germline ends came to 7 bases. CDR3 DNA sequence: TGTGCCAGCAGCGTAGCAGGGTTCACAGATACGCAGTATTTT. This translates into CASSVAGFTDTQYF. The variable domain in full, completed from reference TRBV9 and TRBJ2-3, reads DSGVTQTPKHLITATGQRVTLRCSPRSGDLSVYWYQQSLDQGLQFLIQYYNGEERAKGNILERFSAQQFPDLHSELNLSSLELGDSALYFCASSVAGFTDTQYFGPGTRLTVL.

This chain connects TRBV6-5 to TRBJ2-7; perhaps TRBD1 as D (6 bases). Trimming took off 11 bases at V and 5 bases at J, with 19 bases between the two ends. The CDR3 is 13 amino acids. Germline CDR1 is MNHEY and CDR2 is SVGAGI. The CDR3 region is CAEGDQRRNEQYF. The CDR3 bases are TGTGCCGAGGGGGACCAGCGTCGAAACGAGCAGTACTTC.

This clone was observed a single time. J is TRBJ2-5 and V is TRBV27; 7 bases line up with TRBD2. Germline CDR1 reads MNHEY; CDR2 reads SMNVEV (reference sequence). V shed 6 bases, J shed 1 base, and the junction held 8 bases outside the gene matches. The CDR3 has 15 amino acids. CDR3 nucleotide sequence: TGTGCCAGCAGGAAAGCGGGGATCCGCCAAGAGACCCAGTACTTC. Its protein is CASRKAGIRQETQYF.

This chain links TRBV27 with TRBJ1-2, with D possibly matching TRBD1 (6 bases). This CDR3 is built from 13 residues. V lost 6 bases, J lost 4 bases, and 12 bases lay in between. Germline V gives CDR1 MNHEY, CDR2 SMNVEV (reference sequence). CDR3 sequence reads: CASSLQGFYGYTF. CDR3 DNA sequence: TGTGCCAGCAGCCTACAGGGTTTCTATGGCTACACCTTC.

CDR3 region: CASSSDSHQPQHF. The CDR3 bases are TGTGCCAGCTCATCGGACAGCCATCAGCCCCAGCATTTT. This chain joins TRBV18 and TRBJ1-5; perhaps TRBD1 as D (6 bases). Looked up from germline, CDR1 is KGHSH and CDR2 is LQKENI. The CDR3 loop spans 13 amino acids. V was cut by 5 bases and J by 5 bases, with 10 bases left in between. Full variable domain (remainder filled in from reference TRBV18 and TRBJ1-5): NAGVMQNPRHLVRRRGQEARLRCSPMKGHSHVYWYRQLPEEGLKFMVYLQKENIIDESGMPKERFSAEFPKEGPSILRIQQVVRGDSAAYFCASSSDSHQPQHFGDGTRLSIL.

The chain's CDR3 is CASSLQLAVYEQYF. The CDR3 DNA follows: TGTGCCAGCAGCTTGCAACTAGCGGTTTACGAGCAGTACTTC. V usage is TRBV5-6 and J usage is TRBJ2-7; 8 nucleotides line up with TRBD2. The CDR3 length is 14 residues. The germline V gene encodes CDR1 SGHDT and CDR2 YYEEEE. V was pared by 1 base and J by 4 bases, with 4 bases of the junction left unmatched.

V gene TRBV6-5 combines with J gene TRBJ1-6; D is possibly TRBD1 (5 bases). The CDR3 sequence is 15 residues long. The ends were cut back, 2 bases at V and 7 bases at J, with 12 bases in the middle. CDR1 MNHEY and CDR2 SVGAGI come from the germline V gene. CDR3 coding DNA: TGTGCCAGCAGTTACCACCGCCAGGGAAATTCACCCCTCCACTTT. Translated, it gives CASSYHRQGNSPLHF.

The chain links TRBV28 to TRBJ2-7, with TRBD2 matching 9 bases. V was pared by 0 bases and J by 2 bases, with 2 bases of the junction left unmatched. Germline lookup yields CDR1 MDHEN and CDR2 SYDVKM. This CDR3 is 15 amino acids long. CDR3: CASSLWASGAYEQYF. The DNA of the CDR3 is TGTGCCAGCAGTTTATGGGCTAGCGGGGCCTACGAGCAGTACTTC.

J is TRBJ1-2 and V is TRBV4-1; TRBD1 agrees at 8 bases. V lost 5 bases to trimming and J lost 4 bases; unmatched junction nucleotides: 12. Germline lookup yields CDR1 MGHRA and CDR2 YSYEKL. The CDR3 loop spans 16 amino acids. The CDR3 coding sequence is TGCGCCAGCAGCATGACCTCCGGGACAGGAGCCTATGGCTACACCTTC. Its translation: CASSMTSGTGAYGYTF.

V and J are TRBV7-9 and TRBJ1-1; unclear D gene. From germline, CDR1 is SEHNR and CDR2 FQNEAQ (reference sequence). CDR3 length equals 14 residues. V lost 2 bases and J lost 1, with 8 bases in between. CDR3 in amino acids: CASSLKERNTEAFF. CDR3 nucleotides: TGTGCCAGCAGCTTAAAGGAGCGGAACACTGAAGCTTTCTTT.

DNA of the CDR3: TGTGCCAGCAGCCGTAGACAGGGGCAAGAGACCCAGTACTTC. Translation gives CASSRRQGQETQYF. The chain employs TRBV5-5 and TRBJ2-5; TRBD1 agrees at 8 bases. Looked up from germline, CDR1 is SGHKS and CDR2 is YYEKEE (reference sequence). The ends lost 4 bases at V and 2 bases at J; junction bases unmatched: 4. The CDR3 extends over 14 amino acids.

V and J are TRBV6-5 and TRBJ1-6; no reliable D call. The V gene's germline CDR1 is MNHEY and CDR2 SVGAGI. With 3 bases removed from V and 9 bases from J, the gap between germline ends came to 9 bases. The CDR3 has 13 amino acids. The CDR3 spells CASSYRPGSPLHF. The CDR3 DNA follows: TGTGCCAGCAGTTATCGCCCAGGTTCACCCCTCCACTTT.

The chain has TRBV24-1 and TRBJ1-2, with D hard to call. Germline V gene data show CDR1 as KGHDR and CDR2 as SFDVKD. The CDR3 extends over 12 amino acids. V dropped 9 bases and J dropped 6 bases, with 13 bases sitting between them. The CDR3 DNA sequence: TGTGCCACCGGCGCGGAGTCGGATGGCTACACCTTC. Its protein is CATGAESDGYTF.

This clone came up once. The chain combines TRBV20-1 with TRBJ1-5, with D hard to call. Between the trimmed V and J ends, which lost 3 bases and 5 bases, there was a span of 14 bases. The CDR3 loop spans 14 amino acids. Germline V lookup: CDR1 DFQATT, CDR2 SNEGSKA (reference sequence). The chain's CDR3 is CSASAERVYQPQHF. The CDR3 DNA is TGCAGTGCTAGTGCCGAGCGGGTATATCAGCCCCAGCATTTT.

The chain has TRBV4-1 and TRBJ2-1; TRBD2 matches at 10 bases. CDR1 is MGHRA, CDR2 YSYEKL, per germline. CDR3 size: 16 residues. The V gene end was trimmed by 4 bases and the J gene end by 3 bases; junction bases not matched to a gene: 6. CDR3 sequence reads: CASSPLAGDLYNEQFF. The CDR3 DNA reads as TGCGCCAGCAGCCCGCTAGCGGGGGACCTCTACAATGAGCAGTTCTTC.

This sequence joins TRBV19 and TRBJ1-6; 9 nucleotides align to TRBD1. The ends lost 4 bases at V and 8 bases at J; junction bases unmatched: 6. This CDR3 has 15 amino acids. Germline V lookup: CDR1 LNHDA, CDR2 SQIVND (reference sequence). In nucleotides, the CDR3 is TGTGCCAGTAGTAAGGAGGACAGGGGCTATTCACCCCTCCACTTT. Protein: CASSKEDRGYSPLHF. The full variable domain, rest sourced from reference TRBV19 and TRBJ1-6, is DGGITQSPKYLFRKEGQNVTLSCEQNLNHDAMYWYRQDPGQGLRLIYYSQIVNDFQKGDIAEGYSVSREKKESFPLTVTSAQKNPTAFYLCASSKEDRGYSPLHFGNGTRLTVT.

The chain links TRBV4-1 to TRBJ2-1; 7 positions match TRBD1. V shed 3 bases and J 4 bases; nucleotides not matched to a gene: 9. This CDR3 has 16 amino acids. The V gene's germline CDR1 is MGHRA and CDR2 YSYEKL. CDR3 DNA sequence: TGCGCCAGCAGCCAGGGAGTAATGACAGGGTACAATGAGCAGTTCTTC. It translates to CASSQGVMTGYNEQFF.

The V call is TRBV29-1, the J call TRBJ2-1; 8 nucleotides align to TRBD1. The germline V gene encodes CDR1 SQVTM and CDR2 ANQGSEA. After removal of 2 bases from V and 4 bases from J, the junction contained 4 bases not matched to a gene. This CDR3 contains 14 residues. The CDR3 reads CSVEYRGYYNEQFF. For the CDR3, the DNA is TGCAGCGTTGAATACAGGGGGTATTACAATGAGCAGTTCTTC.

V is TRBV7-8 and J is TRBJ2-7; 10 bases line up with TRBD1. With V trimmed by 5 bases and J by 5 bases, 6 bases remained unmatched. Germline V CDR1 and CDR2: SGHVS, FQNEAQ. This CDR3 has 14 residues. CDR3 protein: CASSPDRGRNEQYF. CDR3 coding DNA: TGTGCCAGCAGCCCTGACAGGGGGCGCAACGAGCAGTACTTC.

The chain links TRBV14 to TRBJ2-3, with 10 bases matching TRBD2. Germline V gives CDR1 SGHDN, CDR2 FVKESK. This CDR3 is 14 amino acids long. J lost 6 bases, V lost 4 bases, and 4 bases had no gene match. The CDR3 DNA is TGTGCCAGCAGCCTACTAGCGGGGACGGATACGCAGTATTTT. It yields the protein CASSLLAGTDTQYF.

The V gene is TRBV4-1, the J gene TRBJ1-1; 10 nucleotides match TRBD1. The CDR3 is 15 amino acids. After removal of 4 bases from V and 9 bases from J, the junction contained 11 bases not matched to a gene. CDR1 and CDR2 (germline): MGHRA, YSYEKL. This CDR3 reads CASSRERGTGVKAFF. In DNA form, the CDR3 reads TGCGCCAGCAGCCGGGAGAGGGGGACAGGGGTAAAAGCTTTCTTT.

CDR3 protein: CASSLSRRAGNTIYF. The CDR3, as DNA: TGTGCCAGCAGTTTATCCCGGAGGGCTGGAAACACCATATATTTT. J is TRBJ1-3 and V is TRBV6-5, with D uncertain. Per germline, CDR1 MNHEY and CDR2 SVGAGI. Trimming removed 4 bases at V and 2 bases at J, with 12 bases between. This CDR3 comprises 15 residues.